The sequence of this T cell receptor (beta chain) was determined in a study of blood T cell repertoires in COVID-19. Study members were between about 18 and 100 years old and lived in 24 US regions. All recovered Cohort 3 donors got two negative PCRs, got clearance, or saw symptom resolution. The CDR3 totals 16 residues. The germline CDR1 and CDR2 sequences are SGHDT and YYEEEE. Deletions cut 1 base from V and 0 bases from J, with 11 bases between. The method was immunoSEQ multiplex PCR; TCRdb's version includes in-frame clones alone and lacks a portion of them. This sample carries a few hundred thousand clones, more than 75% of them seen once, and the ten largest clones take over 9.5%.

The rearrangement links TRBV5-6 to TRBJ1-3; unclear D gene. The TCR originated in a woman younger than 30 who had recovered from COVID-19. The sample comprised PBMCs or T cells enriched from blood (not recorded which). The CDR3 nucleotides are TGTGCCAGCAGCTTGTATTCAGCGAACTCTGGAAACACCATATATTTT. Protein product: CASSLYSANSGNTIYF.